This entry lists 15 T cell receptor beta chains sequenced from one sample in a study of blood T cell repertoires in COVID-19. Assay: immunoSEQ multiplex PCR; the TCRdb copy retains only in-frame clones and omits some. The profile shows around 250,000 clones, approximately 84% of them singletons. Sequencing used peripheral blood. Every receptor here comes from a human donor in a cohort sampled during active COVID-19.

The chain employs TRBV19 and TRBJ2-2; TRBD1 agrees at 11 bases. This CDR3 region has 16 residues. J gave up 7 bases and V 2 bases, and 6 bases lay outside the gene matches. The V gene's germline CDR1 is LNHDA and CDR2 SQIVND (reference sequence). The CDR3 sequence: CASSIPGQGEVGELFF. The CDR3 DNA follows: TGTGCCAGTAGTATACCGGGACAGGGGGAGGTCGGGGAGCTGTTTTTT.

This clone appeared a single time. The rearrangement joins TRBV5-1 to TRBJ2-2; TRBD1 might be the D (6 bases). The germline V gene has CDR1 SGHRS and CDR2 YFSETQ. The CDR3 length is 15 residues. Trimming took off 0 bases at V and 4 bases at J, with 10 bases between the two ends. The CDR3 DNA reads as TGCGCCAGCAGCTTGGGACAGGTAACCACCGGGGAGCTGTTTTTT. Protein sequence: CASSLGQVTTGELFF.

The CDR3 loop reads CASSLTGQGKQYF. In nucleotides, the CDR3 is TGTGCCAGCAGTCTGACAGGGCAAGGAAAGCAGTACTTC. The rearrangement joins TRBV6-2 or TRBV6-3 to TRBJ2-7, with 7 bases lining up with TRBD1. The V gene end was trimmed by 5 bases and the J gene end by 8 bases; junction bases not matched to a gene: 9. Germline lookup yields CDR1 MNHEY and CDR2 SVGEGT. The CDR3 sequence is 13 residues long.

The V gene is TRBV6-5, the J gene TRBJ1-1; D is possibly TRBD1 (6 bases). The V gene lost 5 bases and the J gene lost 5 bases, with 15 bases spanning the gap. The CDR3 spans 14 residues. CDR1 and CDR2 (germline): MNHEY, SVGAGI. CDR3 residues: CASSPRTVGTEAFF. The CDR3 nucleotides read TGTGCCAGCAGTCCACGGACAGTGGGGACTGAAGCTTTCTTT.

The CDR3 spells CATSLGQGEDYGYTF. The CDR3 nucleotides are TGTGCCACCAGCCTCGGACAGGGGGAGGACTATGGCTACACCTTC. The chain uses TRBV15 and TRBJ1-2, with TRBD1 identical over 10 bases. The CDR3 is 15 residues long. CDR1 is LNHNV, CDR2 YYDKDF, per germline (reference sequence). With 5 bases clipped from V and 3 bases from J, the junction kept 6 bases outside the gene matches.

The chain recombines TRBV27 with TRBJ1-6; tentative D call: TRBD1 (6 bases). CDR1 and CDR2 from the germline V gene are MNHEY and SMNVEV (reference sequence). This CDR3 is built from 13 residues. With 4 bases removed from V and 7 bases from J, the gap between germline ends came to 8 bases. CDR3 nucleotides: TGTGCCAGCAGTTCAGGGGCCAATTCACCCCTCCACTTT. Translated: CASSSGANSPLHF.

This clone has a handful of counts. The chain carries TRBV5-4 and TRBJ2-1; TRBD1 aligns across 10 bases. Looked up from germline, CDR1 is SGHNT and CDR2 is YYREEE (reference sequence). After removal of 4 bases from V and 4 bases from J, the junction contained 8 bases not matched to a gene. CDR3 length equals 16 residues. The CDR3 DNA reads TGTGCCAGCAGCCCTACCGGGGACAGGGGTTACAATGAGCAGTTCTTC. Translating it yields CASSPTGDRGYNEQFF.

The chain couples TRBV4-1 to TRBJ1-1; D is perhaps TRBD1 (5 bases). V lost 4 bases and J lost 2, with 17 bases in between. Germline V gene lookup returns CDR1 MGHRA and CDR2 YSYEKL. The length of the CDR3 is 16 residues. The CDR3 protein is CASSLSSPGGNTEAFF. DNA of the CDR3: TGCGCCAGCAGCCTCTCGTCACCCGGGGGAAACACTGAAGCTTTCTTT.

The genes are TRBV6-1 and TRBJ2-1; D perhaps matches TRBD2 (6 bases). The V gene lost 2 bases and the J gene lost 12 bases, with 8 bases spanning the gap. The CDR3 length is 11 residues. Germline CDR1 is MNHNS and CDR2 is SASEGT. The CDR3 reads CASSEWRGQFF. The CDR3 DNA is TGTGCCAGCAGTGAATGGAGGGGGCAGTTCTTC.

This chain links TRBV6-5 with TRBJ1-4; maybe TRBD1 (5 bases). Trimming took off 0 bases at V and 6 bases at J, with 14 bases between the two ends. The CDR3 covers 16 residues. Germline assignment: CDR1 MNHEY and CDR2 SVGAGI. CDR3 loop: CASSYSDSGGHEKLFF. The DNA of the CDR3 is TGTGCCAGCAGTTACTCGGATTCCGGGGGTCATGAAAAACTGTTTTTT.

The genes are TRBV5-5 and TRBJ2-2, with a weak D call TRBD2 (6 bases). Trimming took off 5 bases at V and 1 base at J, with 12 bases between the two ends. Germline loops: CDR1 SGHKS, CDR2 YYEKEE (reference sequence). The CDR3 contains 15 residues. The CDR3, as DNA: TGTGCCAGCAGGGGGGGTTCTAGGAACACCGGGGAGCTGTTTTTT. It yields the protein CASRGGSRNTGELFF.

DNA of the CDR3: TGTGCCAGCAGCTTATGGAACAGACAGAACACTGAAGCTTTCTTT. Translated, it gives CASSLWNRQNTEAFF. V gene TRBV5-6 combines with J gene TRBJ1-1; the D is unclear. V was cut by 2 bases and J by 1 base, with 12 bases left in between. This CDR3 has 15 residues. The germline V gene encodes CDR1 SGHDT and CDR2 YYEEEE. Together with reference TRBV5-6 and TRBJ1-1, the CDR3 gives the full variable domain: DAGVTQSPTHLIKTRGQQVTLRCSPKSGHDTVSWYQQALGQGPQFIFQYYEEEERQRGNFPDRFSGHQFPNYSSELNVNALLLGDSALYLCASSLWNRQNTEAFFGQGTRLTVV.

The chain recombines TRBV5-4 with TRBJ2-1; tentative D call: TRBD1 (5 bases). V was cut by 7 bases and J by 0 bases, with 11 bases left in between. CDR3 length: 14 amino acids. Germline lookup yields CDR1 SGHNT and CDR2 YYREEE (reference sequence). Here the CDR3 reads CASGRQSSYNEQFF. Here the CDR3 DNA reads TGTGCCAGCGGCCGACAGAGCTCCTACAATGAGCAGTTCTTC.

The chain carries TRBV28 and TRBJ1-2; TRBD1 matches at 11 bases. The V gene end was trimmed by 6 bases and the J gene end by 4 bases; junction bases not matched to a gene: 4. The germline gives CDR1 MDHEN, CDR2 SYDVKM. This CDR3 contains 14 residues. Here the CDR3 DNA reads TGTGCCAGCAGGGGACAGGGGGACTTCTATGGCTACACCTTC. Translation gives CASRGQGDFYGYTF.

This rearrangement joins TRBV5-8 to TRBJ2-5, with D perhaps TRBD1 (6 bases). The germline V gene has CDR1 SGHTS and CDR2 YDEGEE. Trimming removed 4 bases at V and 7 bases at J, with 17 bases between. The CDR3 is made up of 14 amino acids. CDR3 DNA sequence: TGTGCCAGCAGCCACGAGCAGGGGTCGGTGACCCAGTACTTC. This encodes CASSHEQGSVTQYF.